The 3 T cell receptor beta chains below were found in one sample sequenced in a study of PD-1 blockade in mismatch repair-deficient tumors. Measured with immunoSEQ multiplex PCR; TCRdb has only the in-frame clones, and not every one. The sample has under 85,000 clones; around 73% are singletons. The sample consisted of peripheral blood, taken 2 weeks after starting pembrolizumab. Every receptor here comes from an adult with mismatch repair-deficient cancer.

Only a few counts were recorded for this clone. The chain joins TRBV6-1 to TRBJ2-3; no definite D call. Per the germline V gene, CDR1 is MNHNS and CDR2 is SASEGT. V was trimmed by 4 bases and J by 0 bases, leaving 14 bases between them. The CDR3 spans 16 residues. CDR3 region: CASSAPHSTSTDTQYF. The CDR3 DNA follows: TGTGCCAGCAGTGCCCCGCACTCCACTAGCACAGATACGCAGTATTTT.

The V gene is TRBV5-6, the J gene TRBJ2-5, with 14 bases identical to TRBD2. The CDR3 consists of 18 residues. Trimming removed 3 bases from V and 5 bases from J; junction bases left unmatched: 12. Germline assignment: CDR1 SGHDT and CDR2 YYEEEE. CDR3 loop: CASSSIYGTSGSVETQYF. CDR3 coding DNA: TGTGCCAGCAGCTCCATCTACGGGACTAGCGGGAGTGTGGAGACCCAGTACTTC.

As DNA, the CDR3 is TGTGCCAGCAGTGAATCCAGCGGGAGATACAATGAGCAGTTCTTC. Amino acid sequence: CASSESSGRYNEQFF. The chain has TRBV2 and TRBJ2-1; TRBD2 matches 8 bases. This CDR3 has 15 residues. Germline loops: CDR1 SNHLY, CDR2 FYNNEI. J was trimmed by 4 bases and V by 2 bases; bases with no gene match: 4.